The 24 T cell receptor beta chains in this list originate from one sample, sequenced in a study of T cells after yellow fever vaccination. TCRdb reprocessed the 5' RACE reads via MiXCR and lists one record per CDR3 protein. The profile shows about 340,000 distinct CDR3 sequences, 7.5% to 9% of them singletons. Sequencing used PBMCs, obtained on the day of the first yellow fever vaccination. These receptors were collected from a man in his late teens or twenties who received the YFV17D yellow fever vaccine.

The rearrangement links TRBV12-3 or TRBV12-4 to TRBJ2-5; the D gene is possibly TRBD1 (5 bases). There are 12 residues in the CDR3. V dropped 7 bases and J dropped 3 bases, with 9 bases sitting between them. In DNA, the CDR3 is TGTGCCAGCAATGAAGGGGAAGAGACCCAGTACTTC. Its translation is CASNEGEETQYF.

The sample holds a few counts of this clonotype. The CDR3 nucleotides are TGTGCCAGCAGCCACGGACGGGGTGAAGCTTTCTTT. Its translation: CASSHGRGEAFF. V gene TRBV7-8 combines with J gene TRBJ1-1; D is unclear. Germline values: CDR1 SGHVS, CDR2 FQNEAQ. The CDR3 is 12 amino acids. V shed 5 bases and J shed 7 bases, with 11 bases lying between them.

This chain connects TRBV11-1 to TRBJ2-3; the D gene is possibly TRBD1 (6 bases). Looked up from germline, CDR1 is SGHAT and CDR2 is FQDESV (reference sequence). With 7 bases removed from V and 2 bases from J, the gap between germline ends came to 25 bases. The CDR3 contains 18 residues. This CDR3 is CASTGSVLGAEDTDTQYF. The CDR3 DNA sequence: TGTGCCAGCACGGGATCGGTGTTGGGGGCGGAGGACACAGATACGCAGTATTTT.

There are a few counts of this clonotype. The J gene is TRBJ1-1, the V gene TRBV6-2 or TRBV6-3; D possibly corresponds to TRBD1 (5 bases). In germline, CDR1 is MNHEY, CDR2 SVGEGT. Trimming pared 5 bases from V and 5 bases from J, leaving 18 bases between. The CDR3 has 15 residues. CDR3 sequence: CASSTYGGVQTEAFF. The CDR3 coding sequence is TGTGCCAGCAGTACATATGGAGGGGTCCAGACTGAAGCTTTCTTT.

There are a few counts of this clonotype. As DNA, the CDR3 is TGCGCCAGCAGCTTGGCCGCGGGGGCTCGGTATGGCTACACCTTC. Encoded protein: CASSLAAGARYGYTF. The chain links TRBV5-1 to TRBJ1-2, with D perhaps matching TRBD1 (6 bases). Germline assignment: CDR1 SGHRS and CDR2 YFSETQ. Trimming shortened V by 0 bases and J by 5 bases, and 14 bases separated the two germline ends. The CDR3 loop spans 15 amino acids.

The chain carries TRBV11-2 and TRBJ2-3; 8 nucleotides agree with TRBD2. Unmatched junction bases numbered 6, after V lost 1 base and J lost 0 bases. The CDR3 length is 17 residues. Germline V gene lookup returns CDR1 SGHAT and CDR2 FQNNGV. The CDR3 reads CASSLVRGGLSTDTQYF. In DNA form, the CDR3 reads TGTGCCAGCAGCTTAGTCCGGGGGGGTTTGAGCACAGATACGCAGTATTTT.

This clonotype was counted many times. The V and J genes are TRBV6-5 and TRBJ2-2; 10 nucleotides align to TRBD2. Per germline, CDR1 MNHEY and CDR2 SVGAGI. The CDR3 is 14 residues long. V shed 6 bases, J shed 6 bases, and the junction held 4 bases outside the gene matches. CDR3 nucleotides: TGTGCCAGCAGATCCAGCGGGGGGGCCGGGGAGCTGTTTTTT. This codes for CASRSSGGAGELFF.

This chain connects TRBV18 to TRBJ2-6; D not resolved. The CDR3 extends over 16 amino acids. In germline, CDR1 is KGHSH, CDR2 LQKENI. Between the trimmed V and J ends, which lost 3 bases and 1 base, there was a span of 10 bases. The CDR3 nucleotides read TGTGCCAGCTCACCGATGCCATCGTCTGGGGCCAACGTCCTGACTTTC. Translation gives CASSPMPSSGANVLTF.

The genes are TRBV7-8 and TRBJ2-3; D may match TRBD1 or TRBD2 (5 bases each). Germline V lookup: CDR1 SGHVS, CDR2 FQNEAQ. The CDR3 loop spans 14 amino acids. The V gene lost 5 bases and the J gene lost 2 bases, with 11 bases spanning the gap. The CDR3 DNA sequence: TGTGCCAGCAGCGACGGGGCCCACACAGATACGCAGTATTTT. Protein product: CASSDGAHTDTQYF. The full variable domain, rest sourced from reference TRBV7-8 and TRBJ2-3, is GAGVSQSPRYKVAKRGQDVALRCDPISGHVSLFWYQQALGQGPEFLTYFQNEAQLDKSGLPSDRFFAERPEGSVSTLKIQRTQQEDSAVYLCASSDGAHTDTQYFGPGTRLTVL.

V is TRBV18 and J is TRBJ2-7; weak D call: TRBD1 (5 bases). The CDR3 runs 14 residues. Trimming removed 1 base from V and 0 bases from J, with 7 bases in between. Germline-derived CDR1 and CDR2 are KGHSH and LQKENI. Here the CDR3 reads CASSPRTNSYEQYF. CDR3 sequence (DNA): TGTGCCAGCTCACCACGGACAAACTCCTACGAGCAGTACTTC.

This chain joins TRBV6-1 and TRBJ2-7; D possibly matches TRBD1 or TRBD2 (5 bases each). V was shortened by 10 bases and J by 5 bases, with 21 bases between the two germline ends. The germline CDR1 and CDR2 sequences are MNHNS and SASEGT. CDR3 length equals 14 residues. Here the CDR3 reads CANNDPDGTHEQYV. CDR3 nucleotide sequence: TGTGCCAATAACGACCCGGACGGGACCCACGAGCAGTACGTC.

This clonotype has just a few counts. The chain links TRBV28 to TRBJ1-2, with TRBD1 matching over 9 bases. The CDR3 runs 15 residues. Germline V lookup: CDR1 MDHEN, CDR2 SYDVKM. The V gene end was trimmed by 3 bases and the J gene end by 3 bases; junction bases not matched to a gene: 5. CDR3 sequence reads: CASSLQQGADYGYTF. The CDR3 DNA follows: TGTGCCAGCAGTTTGCAACAGGGGGCGGACTATGGCTACACCTTC.

This clonotype was seen only a few times. The chain combines TRBV20-1 with TRBJ2-1; 9 bases are a match to TRBD2. V lost 3 bases and J lost 9; bases outside the gene matches: 12. The CDR3 covers 15 residues. The germline V gene has CDR1 DFQATT and CDR2 SNEGSKA (reference sequence). CDR3 bases: TGCAGTGCTAGGGGGGGGACTAGCTTTCGAGCTGAGCAGTTCTTC. This gives the protein CSARGGTSFRAEQFF.

This clonotype was picked up a small number of times. The chain recombines TRBV7-3 with TRBJ1-1; D is unresolved. The CDR3 consists of 13 residues. The ends were cut back, 5 bases at V and 2 bases at J, with 9 bases in the middle. CDR1 and CDR2 (germline): SGHTA, FQGTGA. The CDR3 DNA sequence: TGTGCCAGCAGCCCGAGCTATAACACTGAAGCTTTCTTT. Its translation is CASSPSYNTEAFF.

This clonotype was detected only a few times. This rearrangement joins TRBV5-1 to TRBJ2-2; D remains unclear. Deletions cut 1 base from V and 7 bases from J, with 11 bases between. This CDR3 is 14 amino acids long. Germline V gene data show CDR1 as SGHRS and CDR2 as YFSETQ. The chain's CDR3 is CASSLLSPDGELFF. The DNA of the CDR3 is TGCGCCAGCAGCTTGCTTAGCCCGGACGGGGAGCTGTTTTTT.

This clonotype came up a few times. The gene calls are TRBV21-1 and TRBJ2-1; the table assigns TRBD2, which was not confirmed against the DNA. TRBV21-1 is designated a pseudogene. The CDR3 has 15 amino acids. CDR3 sequence reads: CASSKTPEGSNEQFF. The CDR3 DNA reads TGTGCCAGCAGCAAAACGCCTGAGGGATCCAATGAGCAGTTCTTC.

V gene TRBV10-2 combines with J gene TRBJ2-5, with 12 bases fitting TRBD2. The V gene's germline CDR1 is WSHSY and CDR2 SAAADI. J was trimmed by 2 bases and V by 4 bases; bases with no gene match: 2. The length of the CDR3 is 15 residues. CDR3 DNA sequence: TGCGCCAGCAGTGGACTAGCGGGGGTGCAAGAGACCCAGTACTTC. Translating it yields CASSGLAGVQETQYF.

This clonotype was counted between two and nine times. The chain combines TRBV28 with TRBJ2-5, with D possibly TRBD2 on 6 matching bases. The CDR3 length is 14 residues. With 8 bases removed from V and 4 bases from J, the gap between germline ends came to 17 bases. The germline V gene has CDR1 MDHEN and CDR2 SYDVKM. The CDR3 sequence is CASSKSGVRETQYF. The CDR3, as DNA: TGTGCCAGCTCTAAATCGGGGGTCCGAGAGACCCAGTACTTC.

This clonotype was counted only a few times. CDR3 DNA sequence: TGTGCCAGCAGTGAGCGGGGAAGTTGGGATGAGCAGTTCTTC. It yields the protein CASSERGSWDEQFF. The V and J genes are TRBV9 and TRBJ2-1, with 7 bases matching TRBD2. From germline, CDR1 is SGDLS and CDR2 YYNGEE. V lost 5 bases to trimming and J lost 8 bases; unmatched junction nucleotides: 10. The length of the CDR3 is 14 residues.

This clonotype was picked up many times. The chain joins TRBV7-9 to TRBJ2-1; 7 bases agree with TRBD2. Germline-derived CDR1 and CDR2 are SEHNR and FQNEAQ (reference sequence). V lost 5 bases to trimming and J lost 5 bases; unmatched junction nucleotides: 12. The CDR3 runs 16 residues. In DNA form, the CDR3 reads TGTGCCAGCAGCCCTCGTTCCGCGGGGGTGAACAATGAGCAGTTCTTC. Its protein product is CASSPRSAGVNNEQFF. The full variable domain, with the rest looked up from reference TRBV7-9 and TRBJ2-1, is DTGVSQNPRHKITKRGQNVTFRCDPISEHNRLYWYRQTLGQGPEFLTYFQNEAQLEKSRLLSDRFSAERPKGSFSTLEIQRTEQGDSAMYLCASSPRSAGVNNEQFFGPGTRLTVL.

The chain combines TRBV6-1 with TRBJ2-1; D gene ambiguous. Germline CDR1 reads MNHNS; CDR2 reads SASEGT. The CDR3 is 15 amino acids. Trimming stripped 6 bases from V and 7 bases from J, with 19 bases between. The CDR3 bases are TGTGCCAGCAGGGAGCAGCTGGCTACCGGGAATGAGCAGTTCTTC. It encodes CASREQLATGNEQFF.

This clonotype was picked up a small number of times. The chain combines TRBV29-1 with TRBJ2-6; 8 positions agree with TRBD1. This CDR3 comprises 15 residues. V lost 5 bases, J lost 1 base, and 4 bases stayed unmatched. Germline CDR1 SQVTM, CDR2 ANQGSEA. The CDR3 region has the DNA TGCAGCGTTTCGGACAGGGCTTCTGGGGCCAACGTCCTGACTTTC. Amino acids: CSVSDRASGANVLTF.

In its sample, this clonotype was seen a few times. V is TRBV29-1 and J is TRBJ2-5; D perhaps matches TRBD2 (5 bases). The CDR3 contains 13 residues. Trimming removed 8 bases from V and 1 base from J, with 14 bases in between. From germline, CDR1 is SQVTM and CDR2 ANQGSEA. As DNA, the CDR3 is TGCAGCTCATCGGGGTTTCTCCAAGAGACCCAGTACTTC. It codes for CSSSGFLQETQYF.

The sample holds many counts of this clonotype. The chain carries TRBV5-5 and TRBJ1-2, with 7 bases matching TRBD1. The CDR3 is made up of 15 amino acids. CDR1 is SGHKS and CDR2 is YYEKEE in the germline V gene (reference sequence). The V segment lost 0 bases and the J segment 6 bases; nucleotides outside the gene matches: 8. The CDR3 loop reads CASSLEEGAPHGYTF. The CDR3 DNA sequence: TGTGCCAGCAGCTTGGAGGAGGGGGCCCCCCATGGCTACACCTTC.